This T cell receptor beta chain is from a study of early T cells in non-severe SARS-CoV-2 infection (dated by TCRdb to about 2021). Context from the whole study: Because TCR sequencing was done on bulk RNA from unsorted whole blood, the alpha and beta chains could not be paired.

Trimming leaves V shorter by 5 bases and J shorter by 0 bases, with the junction holding 10 bases beyond the gene matches. The germline V gene sets CDR1 to SQVTM and CDR2 to ANQGSEA. From the cysteine through the phenylalanine, the CDR3 covers 15 amino acids. The CDR3 DNA has 45 bases and is translated from base 1. Set within a cohort of healthcare workers in London, UK, this nested case-control study involved weekly PCR testing of nasopharyngeal swabs along with blood sampling. Healthcare workers were enrolled in the week of the UK lockdown, from 23 to 31 March 2020, and were followed every week for up to about 15 weeks. The method was 5' RACE. Sequencing was carried out with a NextSeq 500. The TCR library protocol attached unique molecular identifiers to individual cDNA molecules to correct for sequencing error and PCR bias. Sequencing covered both TCR alpha and beta chains, and within each sample the abundances of alpha and beta sequences were tightly co-correlated. The published analysis was carried out like this. Decombinator V4 was used to perform V gene, J gene and CDR3 annotation of TCR sequences. Expanded TCRs were defined as changing significantly between any two time points under a Poisson model with p below 0.0001. Abundances of TCRs were expressed as counts per million after normalisation to the total number of TCRs sequenced in each sample. MAIT TCRs were defined by TRAV1-2 paired with TRAJ12, TRAJ20 or TRAJ33, and iNKT TCRs by TRAV10 paired with TRAJ18. A search of VDJdb, accessed on 1 November 2021, was run for TCRs annotated to CMV, EBV and SARS-CoV-2, with TCRs annotated for multiple antigens excluded. The public sequencing data were trimmed at Q25 with fastp and processed into clonotypes with MiXCR by TCRdb, which kept only in-frame beta chains. Identical CDR3 proteins give one entry, which carries the most common genes and DNA. These V and J calls are TCRdb output, not the study's own analysis. The sample records approximately 68,000 distinct CDR3 sequences, over 9% of which are singletons. Of the sample, about 7.1% falls within the top ten clones.

At least ten counts were recorded for this clonotype. Its specific antigen is unknown. Base qualities were left out, and no much larger clone turns up one base away. Overall results and qualifications from the work: Matching against VDJdb was skewed toward anti-spike CD8 responses, likely underestimated virus-specific expansions, and missed private and CD4 specificities.

The chain joins TRBV29-1 to TRBJ2-7, with 7 bases in between that match TRBD2. This receptor was obtained from an adult who was a healthcare worker with PCR-confirmed SARS-CoV-2 infection or an uninfected control (not recorded which). The starting material was whole blood, obtained at baseline. The DNA is TGCAGCGTTCCCTCCCCGTCTAGCGGCTCCTACGAGCAGTACTTC. The resulting protein is CSVPSPSSGSYEQYF.